This TCR beta chain was sequenced during a study of blood T cell repertoires in COVID-19. The protocol was immunoSEQ multiplex PCR, while the TCRdb copy is restricted to in-frame clones and leaves out a portion. Among 300,000 or so clones listed, roughly nine tenths were seen once. The J segment lost 5 bases and the V segment lost 0 bases, leaving 4 bases of the junction unmatched. The length of the CDR3 is 16 residues. Germline CDR1 reads SNHLY; CDR2 reads FYNNEI. This clonotype originated in a woman under 40 with COVID-19, enrolled during active disease. Sequenced input: peripheral blood. The J gene is TRBJ2-1, the V gene TRBV2, with 10 bases aligning to TRBD2. The CDR3 region has the DNA TGTGCCAGCAGTGAAGCAGCGGGAGGGCCTGACAATGAGCAGTTCTTC. Its protein product is CASSEAAGGPDNEQFF.